This passage covers 28 T cell receptor beta chains from one sample sequenced in a study of blood T cells in healthy people across ages. Using a J-beta primer mix together with a sample-barcoded 5' primer, a second PCR was run for roughly 6 to 11 cycles. In TCRdb, the 5' RACE reads were re-called with MiXCR into one record per CDR3 protein. The sample yields 800,000 to 950,000 distinct CDR3 sequences, about 48% seen once. The material sequenced was blood. Receptor source: a man aged 25-40 years in good health.

This clonotype was recorded once. Compared with germline, one end of the junction differs, possibly owing to a read error. The rearrangement joins TRBV6-2 or TRBV6-3 to TRBJ2-1, with 12 bases identical to TRBD2. The CDR3 sequence is 13 residues long. Germline V gene sequence: CDR1 MNHEY, CDR2 SVGEGT. The CDR3 loop reads CASRSSGGDERFF. The CDR3 nucleotides are TGTGCCAGCAGGTCTAGCGGGGGGGATGAGCGGTTCTTC.

The genes are TRBV28 and TRBJ2-7; D assignment may be TRBD1 or TRBD2 (6 bases each). V lost 7 bases to trimming and J lost 4 bases, with 8 bases between them. CDR3 length: 11 amino acids. The germline CDR1 and CDR2 sequences are MDHEN and SYDVKM. This CDR3 is CASKGGYEQYF. The CDR3, as DNA: TGTGCCAGCAAGGGGGGTTACGAGCAGTACTTC.

This sequence joins TRBV16 and TRBJ1-5; the D is unclear. V lost 0 bases and J 1 base, leaving 16 bases between the germline ends. CDR3 length equals 18 residues. Germline V lookup: CDR1 KGHSY, CDR2 FQNENV. The CDR3 sequence is CASSQSKVWQTSNQPQHF. The CDR3 bases are TGTGCCAGCAGCCAATCTAAGGTTTGGCAGACCAGCAATCAGCCCCAGCATTTT.

The rearrangement joins TRBV5-1 to TRBJ2-5; TRBD1 might be the D (6 bases). The germline gives CDR1 SGHRS, CDR2 YFSETQ. This CDR3 has 14 residues. Trimming took 4 bases from V and 2 from J, leaving 12 bases between them. CDR3 sequence: CASSARDMQETQYF. CDR3 sequence (DNA): TGCGCCAGCAGCGCCCGGGACATGCAAGAGACCCAGTACTTC.

This clonotype was observed a few times. The V call is TRBV5-1, the J call TRBJ1-2, with 8 bases lining up with TRBD1. The CDR3 spans 14 residues. V was clipped by 4 bases and J by 7 bases; unmatched bases: 9. The germline CDR1 and CDR2 sequences are SGHRS and YFSETQ. In DNA form, the CDR3 reads TGCGCCAGCAGCCCCCAGACAGACAGGGGTGGCTACACCTTC. This gives the protein CASSPQTDRGGYTF.

This clonotype was detected ten times or more. The gene calls are TRBV10-3 and TRBJ2-3; the D gene is possibly TRBD1 (6 bases). With 11 bases removed from V and 5 bases from J, the gap between germline ends came to 17 bases. Per the germline V gene, CDR1 is ENHRY and CDR2 is SYGVKD. The CDR3 has 13 amino acids. In nucleotides, the CDR3 is TGTGCCGCCACAGGGAACACGGGAGATACGCAGTATTTT. Its translation is CAATGNTGDTQYF.

V usage is TRBV5-1 and J usage is TRBJ2-1, with no clear D. The CDR3 contains 15 residues. The ends were cut back, 1 base at V and 3 bases at J, with 11 bases in the middle. Germline V gene lookup returns CDR1 SGHRS and CDR2 YFSETQ. CDR3 in amino acids: CASSLQTAVYNEQFF. The CDR3 DNA follows: TGCGCCAGCAGCTTGCAAACAGCAGTCTACAATGAGCAGTTCTTC.

This clonotype was counted only a few times. The V gene is TRBV10-3, the J gene TRBJ1-2, with 10 bases that match TRBD1. Losses at the gene ends were 6 bases for V and 2 bases for J; bases not matched to a gene: 9. Germline assignment: CDR1 ENHRY and CDR2 SYGVKD. The CDR3 consists of 16 residues. The CDR3 region has the DNA TGTGCCATCAGAAGACAGGGGGCCCTTCGGAACTATGGCTACACCTTC. Its protein product is CAIRRQGALRNYGYTF.

This chain connects TRBV20-1 to TRBJ2-4; a weak D match, TRBD1 (5 bases). CDR3 length: 13 amino acids. V was cut by 0 bases and J by 4 bases, with 7 bases left in between. The germline CDR1 and CDR2 sequences are DFQATT and SNEGSKA (reference sequence). The CDR3 bases are TGCAGTGCTAGAGACGACAGTAAAAACATTCAGTACTTC. The encoded protein is CSARDDSKNIQYF.

The rearrangement joins TRBV7-9 to TRBJ2-1, with D uncertain. Trimming left V 4 bases short and J 14 bases short, with 18 bases between. Germline-derived CDR1 and CDR2 are SEHNR and FQNEAQ (reference sequence). This CDR3 is built from 13 residues. This CDR3 is CASSYPEGAVKFF. The CDR3 DNA is TGTGCCAGCAGCTACCCAGAAGGTGCCGTGAAGTTCTTC.

The chain joins TRBV20-1 to TRBJ1-2, with TRBD1 identical over 8 bases. V shed 6 bases and J 6 bases; nucleotides not matched to a gene: 18. Germline lookup yields CDR1 DFQATT and CDR2 SNEGSKA (reference sequence). The CDR3 is 16 amino acids. The CDR3 sequence: CSAIPGDRRPLNGYTF. CDR3 DNA: TGCAGTGCCATCCCGGGGGACAGGCGACCTTTAAATGGCTACACCTTC.

The CDR3 region is CASSLGQGHSTNEKLFF. The CDR3 region has the DNA TGCGCCAGCAGCTTGGGGCAGGGGCATTCGACTAATGAAAAACTGTTTTTT. This sequence joins TRBV5-1 and TRBJ1-4, with a weak D call TRBD1 (6 bases). Germline CDR1 and CDR2: SGHRS and YFSETQ. V was trimmed by 0 bases and J by 2 bases, leaving 14 bases between them. The CDR3 runs to 17 residues.

This clonotype was counted between two and nine times. The chain employs TRBV21-1 and TRBJ1-2; the D call of TRBD1 is as the table states it, not checked on the DNA. TRBV21-1 is a documented pseudogene. The CDR3 consists of 19 residues. The DNA of the CDR3 is TGTGCCAGCAGCAAATCAAGGCGGACAGCTCCCGGGGATTTCTATGGCTACACCTTC. It translates to CASSKSRRTAPGDFYGYTF.

This clonotype was seen a few times. The chain is built from TRBV6-6 and TRBJ1-1; D not certain. CDR3 length: 13 amino acids. V was shortened by 2 bases and J by 4 bases, with 8 bases between the two germline ends. Germline V gene lookup returns CDR1 MNHNY and CDR2 SVGAGI (reference sequence). The CDR3 here is CASSYGTSTEAFF. CDR3 sequence (DNA): TGTGCCAGCAGTTACGGCACGAGCACTGAAGCTTTCTTT.

V is TRBV3-1 and J is TRBJ1-5; no clear D gene. Trimming left V 5 bases short and J 12 bases short, with 11 bases between. The CDR3 runs to 11 residues. Looked up from germline, CDR1 is LGHDT and CDR2 is YNNKEL (reference sequence). The CDR3 here is CASSSGLDQHF. The CDR3 nucleotides are TGTGCCAGCAGCTCCGGGCTAGACCAGCATTTT.

This clonotype was picked up a small number of times. V is TRBV6-1 and J is TRBJ1-6; D remains ambiguous. The CDR3 runs 16 residues. With 0 bases removed from V and 0 bases from J, the gap between germline ends came to 6 bases. Germline CDR1 MNHNS, CDR2 SASEGT. CDR3 amino acids: CASSEAYSSYNSPLHF. The CDR3 coding sequence is TGTGCCAGCAGTGAAGCTTACAGCTCCTATAATTCACCCCTCCACTTT.

V usage is TRBV28 and J usage is TRBJ2-3; 10 bases are a match to TRBD2. Germline loops: CDR1 MDHEN, CDR2 SYDVKM. The CDR3 loop spans 11 amino acids. V dropped 8 bases and J dropped 12; count of bases not matched to a gene: 5. DNA for the CDR3: TGTGCCAGCGGTTCTAGCGGGGGTCAGTATTTT. As protein: CASGSSGGQYF.

The DNA for the CDR3 is TGTGCCAGCAGCCGAGGGGAGGGGAGCTCCTATAATTCACCCCTCCACTTT. Its translation is CASSRGEGSSYNSPLHF. V is TRBV7-2 and J is TRBJ1-6; TRBD1 might be the D (5 bases). The CDR3 runs 17 residues. V gave up 5 bases and J gave up 0 bases, with 14 bases separating them. Germline V CDR1 and CDR2: SGHTA, FQGNSA.

In this sample, this clonotype turned up a few times. The chain couples TRBV7-2 to TRBJ1-1, with D perhaps TRBD1 (5 bases). The CDR3 is made up of 15 amino acids. Germline-derived CDR1 and CDR2 are SGHTA and FQGNSA. Trimming took 6 bases from V and 4 from J, leaving 18 bases between them. CDR3 protein: CASRNRAGKRTEAFF. DNA for the CDR3: TGTGCCAGCAGAAATAGGGCAGGGAAGCGCACTGAAGCTTTCTTT.

The V call is TRBV29-1, the J call TRBJ2-3; 10 nucleotides agree with TRBD1. The CDR3 is made up of 15 amino acids. V gave up 6 bases and J gave up 1 base; unmatched junction bases: 7. The germline V gene has CDR1 SQVTM and CDR2 ANQGSEA. The CDR3 here is CSVSSGTGGTDTQYF. In DNA form, the CDR3 reads TGCAGCGTGTCCAGCGGGACAGGGGGCACAGATACGCAGTATTTT.

V usage is TRBV18 and J usage is TRBJ1-3; tentatively, D is TRBD1 (6 bases). There are 15 residues in the CDR3. Trimming took 6 bases from V and 3 from J, leaving 15 bases between them. Germline CDR1 and CDR2: KGHSH and LQKENI. The CDR3 protein is CASSPLRDIGNTIYF. CDR3 bases: TGTGCCAGCTCGCCTCTGCGGGACATTGGAAACACCATATATTTT.

This chain connects TRBV29-1 to TRBJ2-1, with 11 positions matching TRBD2. The CDR3 runs to 17 residues. V dropped 5 bases and J dropped 0; count of bases not matched to a gene: 9. Germline values: CDR1 SQVTM, CDR2 ANQGSEA. For the CDR3, the DNA is TGCAGCGTTACTAGCGGGGGTTGCCAAAGCTCCTACAATGAGCAGTTCTTC. This gives the protein CSVTSGGCQSSYNEQFF.

The chain employs TRBV20-1 and TRBJ2-7, with 8 bases matching TRBD1. The J call may be mistaken, given a closer DNA end match to TRBJ2-5. Germline V gene data show CDR1 as DFQATT and CDR2 as SNEGSKA (reference sequence). The CDR3 covers 15 residues. Here the CDR3 DNA reads TGCAGTGCTAGATCCCCAGGGGGCGCGATAGAGACCCAGTACTTC. It translates to CSARSPGGAIETQYF.

This clonotype was seen more than once but under ten times. The V and J genes are TRBV6-6 and TRBJ2-1; D may be TRBD1 (6 bases). From germline, CDR1 is MNHNY and CDR2 SVGAGI (reference sequence). V was clipped by 7 bases and J by 8 bases, with 27 bases between them. This CDR3 is 17 amino acids long. The CDR3 here is CASTSGQGMAGHHEQFF. As DNA, the CDR3 is TGTGCCAGCACCTCAGGGCAGGGGATGGCCGGGCACCATGAGCAGTTCTTC.

This clonotype was detected ten times or more. V usage is TRBV29-1 and J usage is TRBJ2-7; TRBD2 is a possible D gene (5 bases). Germline CDR1 SQVTM, CDR2 ANQGSEA. The CDR3 has 12 residues. V lost 6 bases to trimming and J lost 2 bases, with 11 bases between them. CDR3 nucleotide sequence: TGCAGCGTAGAGGACGGGACCTACGAGCAGTACTTC. Amino acid sequence: CSVEDGTYEQYF.

The chain employs TRBV29-1 and TRBJ2-2; the match to TRBD1 covers 8 bases. The germline V gene encodes CDR1 SQVTM and CDR2 ANQGSEA. The V segment lost 0 bases and the J segment 1 base; nucleotides outside the gene matches: 4. The CDR3 runs to 16 residues. CDR3 residues: CSVEENRGWNTGELFF. The CDR3 DNA sequence: TGCAGCGTTGAAGAAAACAGGGGGTGGAACACCGGGGAGCTGTTTTTT.

V is TRBV20-1 and J is TRBJ2-1; D unresolved. CDR3 length: 15 residues. V was cut by 0 bases and J by 7 bases, with 16 bases left in between. Per the germline V gene, CDR1 is DFQATT and CDR2 is SNEGSKA (reference sequence). The CDR3 DNA follows: TGCAGTGCTAGAGATCTTTCGCTGGGGTATAATGAGCAGTTCTTC. Protein product: CSARDLSLGYNEQFF.

This rearrangement joins TRBV28 to TRBJ2-5, with D perhaps matching TRBD2 (6 bases). The V gene's germline CDR1 is MDHEN and CDR2 SYDVKM. The CDR3 contains 15 residues. V was trimmed by 7 bases and J by 2 bases, leaving 17 bases between them. CDR3 nucleotides: TGTGCCAGCAAGAACCTTAGCGGCTATCAAGAGACCCAGTACTTC. Its protein product is CASKNLSGYQETQYF.